The 24 T cell receptor beta chains below were found in one sample sequenced in a study of technical replicates of blood from four donors. The assay was immunoSEQ multiplex PCR, and TCRdb's table has in-frame clones only and misses some. The table shows around 98,000 clones, with around 95% occurring only once. Sequencing was carried out using T cells isolated from PBMCs. The receptor source for this set is a human donor in good health.

V and J are TRBV29-1 and TRBJ1-1; the D is unclear. V was cut by 0 bases and J by 4 bases, with 6 bases left in between. This CDR3 contains 12 residues. Per germline, CDR1 SQVTM and CDR2 ANQGSEA. The CDR3 nucleotides are TGCAGCGTTGAAGAGGTCGGCACTGAAGCTTTCTTT. Its protein is CSVEEVGTEAFF.

The rearrangement uses TRBV7-9 and TRBJ1-1, with no clear D. Deletions cut 1 base from V and 6 bases from J, with 15 bases between. The germline V gene has CDR1 SEHNR and CDR2 FQNEAQ (reference sequence). This CDR3 has 15 residues. Here the CDR3 reads CASSLVPSVRAEAFF. CDR3 nucleotides: TGTGCCAGCAGCTTAGTCCCCTCCGTGAGGGCTGAAGCTTTCTTT. The variable domain in full, with the rest retrieved from reference TRBV7-9 and TRBJ1-1, is DTGVSQNPRHKITKRGQNVTFRCDPISEHNRLYWYRQTLGQGPEFLTYFQNEAQLEKSRLLSDRFSAERPKGSFSTLEIQRTEQGDSAMYLCASSLVPSVRAEAFFGQGTRLTVV.

The sample holds one count of this clone. The J gene is TRBJ2-5, the V gene TRBV6-1; 9 bases line up with TRBD2. V lost 6 bases and J lost 7; bases outside the gene matches: 3. The length of the CDR3 is 12 residues. Germline assignment: CDR1 MNHNS and CDR2 SASEGT. CDR3 protein: CASREGLATQYF. CDR3 in DNA: TGTGCCAGCAGAGAGGGACTAGCGACCCAGTACTTC.

The chain is built from TRBV10-3 and TRBJ1-5; D is possibly TRBD1 (5 bases). V lost 3 bases and J 3 bases, leaving 12 bases between the germline ends. The CDR3 runs 15 residues. CDR1 and CDR2 (germline): ENHRY, SYGVKD. The CDR3 protein is CAISDQGMVNQPQHF. The DNA for the CDR3 is TGTGCCATCAGTGACCAGGGCATGGTCAATCAGCCCCAGCATTTT.

This rearrangement joins TRBV19 to TRBJ2-1; 8 positions agree with TRBD1. V gave up 5 bases and J gave up 0 bases; unmatched junction bases: 3. The CDR3 runs 15 residues. CDR1 is LNHDA, CDR2 SQIVND, per germline (reference sequence). The CDR3 DNA is TGTGCCAGTAGTGTCACAGGGGGCTCCTACAATGAGCAGTTCTTC. Its translation is CASSVTGGSYNEQFF.

V and J are TRBV5-1 and TRBJ2-2, with a tentative D call TRBD1 (5 bases). The CDR3 extends over 17 amino acids. The germline V gene encodes CDR1 SGHRS and CDR2 YFSETQ. Trimming cost V 5 bases and J 4 bases, with 21 bases left between them. The DNA for the CDR3 is TGCGCCAGCAGTCTTTACAGGACCTTACTTAGCACCGGGGAGCTGTTTTTT. Amino acid sequence: CASSLYRTLLSTGELFF. Full variable domain (remainder filled in from reference TRBV5-1 and TRBJ2-2): KAGVTQTPRYLIKTRGQQVTLSCSPISGHRSVSWYQQTPGQGLQFLFEYFSETQRNKGNFPGRFSGRQFSNSRSEMNVSTLELGDSALYLCASSLYRTLLSTGELFFGEGSRLTVL.

V usage is TRBV28 and J usage is TRBJ2-3; 7 bases agree with TRBD2. The CDR3 has 16 amino acids. With 2 bases clipped from V and 3 bases from J, the junction kept 8 bases outside the gene matches. CDR1 is MDHEN, CDR2 SYDVKM, per germline. The CDR3 here is CASSLGSQRGTDTQYF. DNA for the CDR3: TGTGCCAGCAGTTTAGGGTCGCAGCGGGGAACAGATACGCAGTATTTT. The whole variable domain, remainder taken from reference TRBV28 and TRBJ2-3, is DVKVTQSSRYLVKRTGEKVFLECVQDMDHENMFWYRQDPGLGLRLIYFSYDVKMKEKGDIPEGYSVSREKKERFSLILESASTNQTSMYLCASSLGSQRGTDTQYFGPGTRLTVL.

V usage is TRBV5-6 and J usage is TRBJ2-7, with 7 bases that match TRBD2. Germline V gives CDR1 SGHDT, CDR2 YYEEEE. The trim removed 1 base at V and 9 bases at J, leaving 10 bases unmatched. The CDR3 spans 14 residues. CDR3 nucleotides: TGTGCCAGCAGCTTGCGCGGACTCTCGGGGGGGCAGTACTTC. Protein sequence: CASSLRGLSGGQYF.

The chain joins TRBV4-2 to TRBJ1-5; D possibly corresponds to TRBD1 (6 bases). Per the germline V gene, CDR1 is LGHNA and CDR2 is YNFKEQ. The CDR3 totals 15 residues. Trimming cost V 1 base and J 7 bases, with 14 bases left between them. This CDR3 reads CASSQVGAVGQPQHF. In DNA, the CDR3 is TGTGCCAGCAGCCAAGTGGGGGCGGTAGGGCAGCCCCAGCATTTT.

The CDR3 sequence is CASRTTGDNGNTEAFF. CDR3 nucleotides: TGTGCCAGTAGAACAACCGGGGACAACGGGAACACTGAAGCTTTCTTT. The rearrangement links TRBV19 to TRBJ1-1; a possible D gene is TRBD1 (6 bases). The germline V gene encodes CDR1 LNHDA and CDR2 SQIVND (reference sequence). Between the trimmed V and J ends, which lost 6 bases and 1 base, there was a span of 18 bases. The CDR3 is 16 residues long.

The chain joins TRBV9 to TRBJ1-2; 8 bases line up with TRBD1. J was trimmed by 2 bases and V by 2 bases; bases with no gene match: 8. CDR3 length: 16 amino acids. CDR1 SGDLS and CDR2 YYNGEE come from the germline V gene. The CDR3 here is CASSVGGQATNYGYTF. The DNA of the CDR3 is TGTGCCAGCAGCGTCGGGGGACAGGCGACCAACTATGGCTACACCTTC. The full variable domain, its missing parts supplied by reference TRBV9 and TRBJ1-2, is DSGVTQTPKHLITATGQRVTLRCSPRSGDLSVYWYQQSLDQGLQFLIQYYNGEERAKGNILERFSAQQFPDLHSELNLSSLELGDSALYFCASSVGGQATNYGYTFGSGTRLTVV.

The chain has TRBV18 and TRBJ2-7; D not resolved. V lost 0 bases and J lost 5, with 8 bases in between. The CDR3 loop spans 13 amino acids. Per the germline V gene, CDR1 is KGHSH and CDR2 is LQKENI. The CDR3 coding sequence is TGTGCCAGCTCACCACCAAACACAGACGAGCAGTACTTC. This codes for CASSPPNTDEQYF.

The V gene is TRBV19, the J gene TRBJ2-1; 7 nucleotides line up with TRBD1. Germline V gene data show CDR1 as LNHDA and CDR2 as SQIVND (reference sequence). The CDR3 consists of 17 residues. Germline trimming cut 0 bases from V and 2 bases from J; bases unmatched to any gene: 7. CDR3 coding DNA: TGTGCCAGTAGTATAGATTCCGCGACAGGGACCTACAATGAGCAGTTCTTC. Translation: CASSIDSATGTYNEQFF.

J is TRBJ1-3 and V is TRBV18; D might be TRBD1 (6 bases). The CDR3 sequence is 13 residues long. With 5 bases removed from V and 3 bases from J, the gap between germline ends came to 8 bases. Per the germline V gene, CDR1 is KGHSH and CDR2 is LQKENI. The CDR3 here is CASSRQDGNTIYF. The CDR3 region has the DNA TGTGCCAGCTCAAGACAGGATGGAAACACCATATATTTT.

The sample holds one count of this clone. The V and J genes are TRBV2 and TRBJ2-1; 7 bases agree with TRBD1. This CDR3 contains 11 residues. Germline-derived CDR1 and CDR2 are SNHLY and FYNNEI. The trim removed 8 bases at V and 14 bases at J, leaving 9 bases unmatched. This CDR3 is CASGNRDSEFF. Written as DNA, the CDR3 is TGTGCCAGCGGGAACCGGGACAGTGAGTTCTTC.

The rearrangement links TRBV5-1 to TRBJ2-1, with D possibly TRBD2 on 5 matching bases. This CDR3 has 15 residues. The germline gives CDR1 SGHRS, CDR2 YFSETQ. V was pared by 4 bases and J by 9 bases, with 20 bases between. The CDR3 sequence is CASSLMWGAEGEQFF. In DNA form, the CDR3 reads TGCGCCAGCAGCCTCATGTGGGGAGCCGAGGGTGAGCAGTTCTTC.

The chain links TRBV28 to TRBJ1-5; perhaps TRBD1 as D (6 bases). The CDR3 has 15 residues. V lost 5 bases to trimming and J lost 5 bases, with 16 bases between them. The germline CDR1 and CDR2 sequences are MDHEN and SYDVKM. CDR3 DNA: TGTGCCAGCAGTGCGCCCCGGGCAGGGGATCAGCCCCAGCATTTT. Translated, it gives CASSAPRAGDQPQHF.

The chain links TRBV7-3 to TRBJ2-7; D is perhaps TRBD2 (7 bases). Trimming left V 2 bases short and J 2 bases short, with 13 bases between. The germline V gene has CDR1 SGHTA and CDR2 FQGTGA. This CDR3 has 15 amino acids. The CDR3 DNA is TGTGCCAGCAGCTTAGGGGGAGGGGGTCCCTACGAGCAGTACTTC. The encoded protein is CASSLGGGGPYEQYF. Supplemented by reference TRBV7-3 and TRBJ2-7, the full variable domain reads GAGVSQTPSNKVTEKGKYVELRCDPISGHTALYWYRQSLGQGPEFLIYFQGTGAADDSGLPNDRFFAVRPEGSVSTLKIQRTERGDSAVYLCASSLGGGGPYEQYFGPGTRLTVT.

The CDR3 sequence: CASSKTGVYQPQHF. The CDR3 DNA follows: TGTGCCAGCAGCAAGACAGGGGTTTATCAGCCCCAGCATTTT. The chain joins TRBV9 to TRBJ1-5; TRBD1 aligns across 8 bases. The CDR3 covers 14 residues. Germline V lookup: CDR1 SGDLS, CDR2 YYNGEE. The V segment lost 4 bases and the J segment 5 bases; nucleotides outside the gene matches: 5.

The chain has TRBV5-4 and TRBJ2-7; the match to TRBD2 covers 7 bases. The J segment lost 5 bases and the V segment lost 2 bases, leaving 13 bases of the junction unmatched. The germline CDR1 and CDR2 sequences are SGHNT and YYREEE (reference sequence). The CDR3 consists of 16 residues. CDR3 protein: CASSFPPLAGVHEQYF. DNA for the CDR3: TGTGCCAGCAGCTTCCCCCCTCTGGCGGGAGTGCACGAGCAGTACTTC.

The chain uses TRBV6-1 and TRBJ2-7; 7 nucleotides line up with TRBD1. The CDR3 spans 14 residues. Germline lookup yields CDR1 MNHNS and CDR2 SASEGT. Trimming removed 4 bases from V and 1 base from J; junction bases left unmatched: 4. DNA for the CDR3: TGTGCCAGCAGTGCCCGGGACAGTTCCTACGAGCAGTACTTC. Translating gives CASSARDSSYEQYF.

This chain links TRBV27 with TRBJ1-3; maybe TRBD1 (6 bases). The V and J ends lost 5 bases and 0 bases respectively, with 11 bases between them. Germline CDR1 MNHEY, CDR2 SMNVEV (reference sequence). The CDR3 runs 15 residues. The CDR3 nucleotides read TGTGCCAGCAGTATGGGGGCGACCTCTGGAAACACCATATATTTT. Translated, it gives CASSMGATSGNTIYF.

The J gene is TRBJ1-2, the V gene TRBV28, with TRBD1 matching 9 bases. CDR1 and CDR2 (germline): MDHEN, SYDVKM. The V and J ends lost 3 bases and 8 bases, in that order; junction bases with no gene match: 10. This CDR3 spans 15 amino acids. The CDR3 sequence is CASSFWRDRVVGYTF. The CDR3 nucleotides read TGTGCCAGCAGTTTCTGGAGGGACAGGGTTGTGGGCTACACCTTC.

This clone was counted a single time. The chain recombines TRBV5-1 with TRBJ2-5; a possible D gene is TRBD1 (6 bases). The germline V and J ends were trimmed by 3 bases and 5 bases, with 20 bases remaining between them. The CDR3 sequence is 16 residues long. The germline V gene has CDR1 SGHRS and CDR2 YFSETQ. The CDR3 coding sequence is TGCGCCAGCAGCTCCGGGACAAACCCAGGGTGGGAGACCCAGTACTTC. The encoded protein is CASSSGTNPGWETQYF.